The clone carrying this T cell receptor (beta chain) was counted a single time. Its matching antigen is unknown. The record originates from a study of OX40 agonist ivuxolimab in advanced cancers. Across the whole study: Of the participants, around 43% had some prior anti-PD-1, anti-PD-L1 or anti-CTLA-4 therapy, which was allowed. The study's findings and limits: Clonal expansion was seen in CD4+ and CD8+ blood T cells by week 6 at 0.1 to 3.0 mg/kg. Among the lowest peripheral clonal expansion occurred in 0.1-3.0 mg/kg partial responders. Some nonresponders also had low normalized T-cell clonal expansion.

Germline CDR1 MNHGY, CDR2 SVAAGI. Trimming left V 8 bases short and J 5 bases short, with 9 bases between. The CDR3 covers 11 residues. TCRdb's table, derived via immunoSEQ multiplex PCR, lists solely in-frame clones and lacks some. The table records roughly 47,000 clones, more than 70% of them present only once. The V and J genes are TRBV6-9 and TRBJ1-1; D not resolved. This receptor was identified in an adult with an advanced solid tumor such as melanoma, head and neck, liver or kidney cancer. This specimen consisted of CD4+ or CD8+ T cells sorted from blood, obtained in a trial of the OX40 agonist ivuxolimab. CDR3 in amino acids: CASVRWTEAFF. The CDR3 DNA sequence: TGTGCCAGCGTCCGATGGACTGAAGCTTTCTTT.